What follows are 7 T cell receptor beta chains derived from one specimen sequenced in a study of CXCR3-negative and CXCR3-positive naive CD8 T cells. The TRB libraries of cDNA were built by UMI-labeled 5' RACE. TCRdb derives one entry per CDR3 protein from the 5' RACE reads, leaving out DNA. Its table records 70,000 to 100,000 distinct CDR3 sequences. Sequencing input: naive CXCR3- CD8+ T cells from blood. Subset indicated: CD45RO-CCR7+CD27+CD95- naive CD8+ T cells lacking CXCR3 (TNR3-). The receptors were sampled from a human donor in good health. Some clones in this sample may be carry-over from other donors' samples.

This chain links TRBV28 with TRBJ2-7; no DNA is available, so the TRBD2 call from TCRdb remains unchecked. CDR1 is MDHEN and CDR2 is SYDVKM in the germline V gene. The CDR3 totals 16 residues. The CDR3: CASSHGLAGGNYEQYF.

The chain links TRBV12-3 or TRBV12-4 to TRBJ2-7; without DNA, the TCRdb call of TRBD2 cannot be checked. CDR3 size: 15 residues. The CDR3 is CASSPTSGSSYEQYF.

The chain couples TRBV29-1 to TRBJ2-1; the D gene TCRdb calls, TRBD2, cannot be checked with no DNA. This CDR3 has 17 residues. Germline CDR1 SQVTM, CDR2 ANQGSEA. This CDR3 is CSVEDLETDSVYNEQFF.

CDR3: CASSLVGSYYEQYF. The genes are TRBV5-1 and TRBJ2-7. The CDR3 sequence is 14 residues long. CDR1 and CDR2 (germline): SGHRS, YFSETQ.

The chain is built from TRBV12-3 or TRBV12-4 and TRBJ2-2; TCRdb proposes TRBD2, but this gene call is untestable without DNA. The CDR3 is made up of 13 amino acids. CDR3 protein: CASSFGGTGELFF.

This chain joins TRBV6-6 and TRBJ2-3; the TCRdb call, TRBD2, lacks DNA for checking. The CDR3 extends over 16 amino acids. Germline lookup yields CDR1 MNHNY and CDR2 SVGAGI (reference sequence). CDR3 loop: CASSHSGAPSTDTQYF.

This chain's CDR3 is CASSSGTSGSYEQYF. The chain couples TRBV12-3 or TRBV12-4 to TRBJ2-7; lacking DNA, the TRBD2 call made by TCRdb goes unchecked. The CDR3 sequence is 15 residues long.